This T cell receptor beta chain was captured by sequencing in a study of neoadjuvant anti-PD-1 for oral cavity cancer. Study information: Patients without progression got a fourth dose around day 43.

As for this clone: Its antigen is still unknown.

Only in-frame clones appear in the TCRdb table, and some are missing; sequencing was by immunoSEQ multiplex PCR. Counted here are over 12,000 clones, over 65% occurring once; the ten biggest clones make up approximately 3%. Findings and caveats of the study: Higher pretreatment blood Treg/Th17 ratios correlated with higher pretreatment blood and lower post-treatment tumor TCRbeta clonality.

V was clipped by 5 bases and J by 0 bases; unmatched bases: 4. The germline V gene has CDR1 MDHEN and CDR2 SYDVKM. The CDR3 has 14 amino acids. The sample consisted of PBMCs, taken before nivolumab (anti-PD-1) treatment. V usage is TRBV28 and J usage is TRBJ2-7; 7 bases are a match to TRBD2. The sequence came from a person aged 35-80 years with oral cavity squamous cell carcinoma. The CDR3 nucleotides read TGTGCCAGCAGTCCAGCGGGGACCTCCTACGAGCAGTACTTC. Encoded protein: CASSPAGTSYEQYF.